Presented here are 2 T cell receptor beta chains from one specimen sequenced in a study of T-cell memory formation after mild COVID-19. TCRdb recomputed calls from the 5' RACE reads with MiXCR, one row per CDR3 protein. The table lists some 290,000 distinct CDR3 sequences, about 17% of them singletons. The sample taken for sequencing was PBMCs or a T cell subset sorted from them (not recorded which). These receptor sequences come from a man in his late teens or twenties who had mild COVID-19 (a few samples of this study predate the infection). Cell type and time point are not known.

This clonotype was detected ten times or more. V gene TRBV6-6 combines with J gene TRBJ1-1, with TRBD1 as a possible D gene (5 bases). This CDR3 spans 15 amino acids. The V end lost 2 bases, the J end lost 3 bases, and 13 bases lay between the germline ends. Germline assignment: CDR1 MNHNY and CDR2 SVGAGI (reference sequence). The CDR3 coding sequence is TGTGCCAGCAGTTACAAGCCGGGGACTTACACTGAAGCTTTCTTT. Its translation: CASSYKPGTYTEAFF.

The CDR3 loop reads CASPGQRSSGNTIYF. CDR3 sequence (DNA): TGTGCGTCACCGGGACAGCGAAGCTCTGGAAACACCATATATTTT. The chain couples TRBV7-9 to TRBJ1-3, with 7 nucleotides matching TRBD1. Germline-derived CDR1 and CDR2 are SEHNR and FQNEAQ (reference sequence). The CDR3 totals 15 residues.